This T cell receptor (beta chain) was observed in a study of blood T cell repertoires in COVID-19. Study summary: The cDNA or gDNA used as material had been derived from T cells, B-cell-depleted T cells, or PBMCs.

CDR1 MNHEY and CDR2 SMNVEV come from the germline V gene (reference sequence). J lost 1 base, V lost 0 bases, and 2 bases had no gene match. This CDR3 is 16 amino acids long. In Cohort 3, a recovered donor had either two negative PCRs, clearance, or symptom resolution. The data were produced by immunoSEQ multiplex PCR, yet TCRdb's version contains in-frame clones alone and is incomplete. Here the sample spans fewer than 200,000 clones, about 88% being singletons. The source material was PBMCs or T cells enriched from blood (not recorded which). The chain links TRBV27 to TRBJ2-7; TRBD2 matches at 11 bases. This sequence was found in a woman younger than 30 who had recovered from COVID-19. CDR3 DNA: TGTGCCAGCAGTTTATCGCTAGCGGGAGGATCCTACGAGCAGTACTTC. Translation gives CASSLSLAGGSYEQYF.